The subject of this entry is one T cell receptor beta chain. No antigen is known for it. The PCR ran on 60 Vbeta and 13 Jbeta primers. Libraries were prepared by immunoSEQ multiplex PCR; TCRdb keeps only in-frame clonotypes and omits some of them. The profile covers roughly 200,000 clones, with 80% to 90% appearing a single time and roughly 0.34% taken by the ten largest. This sample is part of a study of cytomegalovirus exposure and HLA in healthy donors. Trimming shortened V by 7 bases and J by 0 bases, and 17 bases separated the two germline ends. Germline CDR1 is KGHSH and CDR2 is LQKENI. This CDR3 spans 16 amino acids. Notes on the study in general: The study put some 150 TCR beta chains on its list as cytomegalovirus-associated.

This receptor was identified in a woman aged 30 to 39 in good health and CMV-seronegative. Input material: PBMCs. This sequence joins TRBV18 and TRBJ2-3; D ambiguous. CDR3: CASFNPSQTSTDTQYF. Here the CDR3 DNA reads TGTGCCAGCTTTAACCCATCCCAAACTAGCACAGATACGCAGTATTTT.